The entry below describes one T cell receptor (beta chain). The CDR3 loop spans 12 amino acids. Germline lookup yields CDR1 GTSNPN and CDR2 SVGIG (reference sequence). The V end lost 3 bases, the J end lost 5 bases, and 10 bases lay between the germline ends. This specimen belongs to a study of blood T cell repertoires in COVID-19. Study at large: Nucleic acid was either cDNA or gDNA, and it came from T cells, B-cell-depleted T cells, or PBMCs.

How the authors handled the data: For nucleated cells, counts were estimated from reference gene primer amplification. Libraries were prepared by immunoSEQ multiplex PCR; TCRdb keeps only in-frame clonotypes and omits some of them. V, J and clone size derive from that table, while D and trimming were established from the DNA sequence. The table has roughly 290,000 clones, almost 90% seen once. The clonotype originates from a woman under 30 with acute COVID-19. What was sequenced was PBMCs or T cells enriched from blood (not recorded which). The rearrangement links TRBV30 to TRBJ1-2; unclear D gene. The CDR3 DNA sequence: TGTGCCTGGAGGGGCACGGTGTATGGCTACACCTTC. Its protein product is CAWRGTVYGYTF. The whole variable domain, remainder taken from reference TRBV30 and TRBJ1-2, is SQTIHQWPATLVQPVGSPLSLECTVEGTSNPNLYWYRQAAGRGLQLLFYSVGIGQISSEVPQNLSASRPQDRQFILSSKKLLLSDSGFYLCAWRGTVYGYTFGSGTRLTVV.